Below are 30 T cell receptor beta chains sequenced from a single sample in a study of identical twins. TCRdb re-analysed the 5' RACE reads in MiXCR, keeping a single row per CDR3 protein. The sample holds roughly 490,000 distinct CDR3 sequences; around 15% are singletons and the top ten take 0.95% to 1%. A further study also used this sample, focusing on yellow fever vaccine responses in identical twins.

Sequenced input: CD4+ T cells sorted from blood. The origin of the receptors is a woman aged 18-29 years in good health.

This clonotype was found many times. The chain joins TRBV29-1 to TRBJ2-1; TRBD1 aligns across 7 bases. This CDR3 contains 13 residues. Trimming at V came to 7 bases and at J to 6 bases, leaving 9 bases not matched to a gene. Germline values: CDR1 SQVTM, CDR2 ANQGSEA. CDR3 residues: CSADRAKANEQFF. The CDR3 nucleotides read TGCAGCGCCGACAGGGCGAAAGCCAATGAGCAGTTCTTC.

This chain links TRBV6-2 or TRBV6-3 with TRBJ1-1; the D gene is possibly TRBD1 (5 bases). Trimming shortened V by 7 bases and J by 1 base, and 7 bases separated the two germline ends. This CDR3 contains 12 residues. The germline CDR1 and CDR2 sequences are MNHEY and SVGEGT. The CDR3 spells CASKDKNTEAFF. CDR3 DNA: TGTGCCAGCAAGGACAAGAACACTGAAGCTTTCTTT.

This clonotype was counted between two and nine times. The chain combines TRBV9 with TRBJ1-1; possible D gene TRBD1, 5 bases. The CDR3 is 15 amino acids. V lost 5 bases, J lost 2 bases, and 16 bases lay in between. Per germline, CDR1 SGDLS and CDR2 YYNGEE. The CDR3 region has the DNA TGTGCCAGCAGTGAAAAGACAGAGCCAAACACTGAAGCTTTCTTT. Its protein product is CASSEKTEPNTEAFF.

CDR3 protein: CASSRTSSGGPNEQFF. CDR3 DNA: TGTGCCAGCAGCCGAACCTCTAGCGGGGGTCCCAATGAGCAGTTCTTC. The V call is TRBV3-1, the J call TRBJ2-1; 10 nucleotides agree with TRBD2. The junction had 9 bases not matched to a gene; V was cut back by 4 bases and J by 6 bases. Germline V gives CDR1 LGHDT, CDR2 YNNKEL (reference sequence). This CDR3 comprises 16 residues.

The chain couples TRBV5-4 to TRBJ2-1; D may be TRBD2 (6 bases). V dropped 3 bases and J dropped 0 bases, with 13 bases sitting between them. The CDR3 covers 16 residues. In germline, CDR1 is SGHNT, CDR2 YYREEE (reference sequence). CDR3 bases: TGTGCCAGCAGCTATCCGGGACTCATCTCCTACAATGAGCAGTTCTTC. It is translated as CASSYPGLISYNEQFF.

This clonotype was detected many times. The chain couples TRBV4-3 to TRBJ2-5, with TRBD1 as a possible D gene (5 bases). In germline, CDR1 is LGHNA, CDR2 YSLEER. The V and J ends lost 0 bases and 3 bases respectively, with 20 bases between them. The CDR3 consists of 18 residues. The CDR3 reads CASSQEFGAGSLKETQYF. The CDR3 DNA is TGCGCCAGCAGCCAAGAGTTTGGGGCAGGGTCGCTGAAAGAGACCCAGTACTTC.

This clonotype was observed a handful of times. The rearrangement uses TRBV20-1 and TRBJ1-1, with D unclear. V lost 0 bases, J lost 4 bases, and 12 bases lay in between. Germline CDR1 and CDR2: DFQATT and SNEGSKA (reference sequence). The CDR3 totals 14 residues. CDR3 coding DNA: TGCAGTGCTAGAGATAGGGTTCGTGGCACTGAAGCTTTCTTT. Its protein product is CSARDRVRGTEAFF.

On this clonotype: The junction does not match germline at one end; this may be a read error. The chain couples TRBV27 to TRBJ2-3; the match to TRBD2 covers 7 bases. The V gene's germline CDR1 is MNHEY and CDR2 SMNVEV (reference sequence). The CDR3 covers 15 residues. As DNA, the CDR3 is TGTGCCAGCAGTTTATACGGGGAGGGTACAGATACGCGGTATTTT. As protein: CASSLYGEGTDTRYF.

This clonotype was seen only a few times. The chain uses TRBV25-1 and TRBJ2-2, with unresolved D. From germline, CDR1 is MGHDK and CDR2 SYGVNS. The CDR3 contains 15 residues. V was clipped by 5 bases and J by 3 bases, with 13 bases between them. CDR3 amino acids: CASSPRTVYTGELFF. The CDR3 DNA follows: TGTGCCAGCAGTCCTCGGACCGTTTACACCGGGGAGCTGTTTTTT.

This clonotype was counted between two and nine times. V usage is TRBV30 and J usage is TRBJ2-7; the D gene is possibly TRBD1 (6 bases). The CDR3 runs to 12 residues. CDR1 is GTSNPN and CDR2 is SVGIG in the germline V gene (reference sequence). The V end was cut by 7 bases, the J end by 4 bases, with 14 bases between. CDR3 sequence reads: CASGQTRYEQYF. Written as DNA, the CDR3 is TGTGCCTCCGGACAGACCCGTTACGAGCAGTACTTC.

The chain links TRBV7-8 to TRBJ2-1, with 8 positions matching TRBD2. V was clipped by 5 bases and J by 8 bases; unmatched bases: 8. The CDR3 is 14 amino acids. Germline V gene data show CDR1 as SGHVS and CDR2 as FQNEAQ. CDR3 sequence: CASSGLAATDEQFF. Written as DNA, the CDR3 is TGTGCCAGCAGCGGACTAGCTGCAACAGATGAGCAGTTCTTC.

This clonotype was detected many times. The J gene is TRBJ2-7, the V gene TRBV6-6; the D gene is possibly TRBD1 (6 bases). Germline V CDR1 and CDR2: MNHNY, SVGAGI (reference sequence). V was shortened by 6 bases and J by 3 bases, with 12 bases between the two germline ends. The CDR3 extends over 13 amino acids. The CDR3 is CASRGTGHYEQYF. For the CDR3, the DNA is TGTGCCAGCAGAGGTACAGGGCACTACGAGCAGTACTTC.

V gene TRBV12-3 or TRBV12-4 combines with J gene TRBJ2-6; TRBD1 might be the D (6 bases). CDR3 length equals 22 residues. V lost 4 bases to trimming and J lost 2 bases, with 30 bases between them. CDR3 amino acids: CASSYRYNFEPGQGTGANVLTF. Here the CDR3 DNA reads TGTGCCAGCAGTTATCGCTATAACTTCGAACCAGGGCAGGGGACTGGGGCCAACGTCCTGACTTTC.

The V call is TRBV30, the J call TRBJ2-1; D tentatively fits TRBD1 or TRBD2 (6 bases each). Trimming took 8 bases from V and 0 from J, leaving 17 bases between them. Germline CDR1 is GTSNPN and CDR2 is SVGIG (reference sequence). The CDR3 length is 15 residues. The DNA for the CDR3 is TGTGCCGGGGGCTACGGCGGGATCTCCTACAATGAGCAGTTCTTC. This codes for CAGGYGGISYNEQFF.

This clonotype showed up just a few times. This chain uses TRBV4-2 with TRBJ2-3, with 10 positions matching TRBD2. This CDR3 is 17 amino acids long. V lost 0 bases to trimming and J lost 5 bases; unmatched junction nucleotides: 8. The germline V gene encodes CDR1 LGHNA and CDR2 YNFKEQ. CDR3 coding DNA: TGTGCCAGCAGCCAAGAAGGCAGCGGGGGGGCAAAAGATACGCAGTATTTT. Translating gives CASSQEGSGGAKDTQYF.

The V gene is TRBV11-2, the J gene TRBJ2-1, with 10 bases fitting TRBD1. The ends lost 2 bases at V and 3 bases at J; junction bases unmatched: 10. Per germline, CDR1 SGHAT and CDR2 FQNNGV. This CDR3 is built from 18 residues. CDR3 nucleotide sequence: TGTGCCAGCAGCTTATCTACTCGGGGACAGGGGATCTACAATGAGCAGTTCTTC. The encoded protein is CASSLSTRGQGIYNEQFF. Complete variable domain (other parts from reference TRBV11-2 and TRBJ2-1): EAGVAQSPRYKIIEKRQSVAFWCNPISGHATLYWYQQILGQGPKLLIQFQNNGVVDDSQLPKDRFSAERLKGVDSTLKIQPAKLEDSAVYLCASSLSTRGQGIYNEQFFGPGTRLTVL.

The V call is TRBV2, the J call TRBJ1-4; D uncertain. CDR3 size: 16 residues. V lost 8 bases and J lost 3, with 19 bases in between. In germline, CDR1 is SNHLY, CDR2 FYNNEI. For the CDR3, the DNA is TGTGCCAGCGGACCGACACCGATCGGGGCTAATGAAAAACTGTTTTTT. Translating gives CASGPTPIGANEKLFF.

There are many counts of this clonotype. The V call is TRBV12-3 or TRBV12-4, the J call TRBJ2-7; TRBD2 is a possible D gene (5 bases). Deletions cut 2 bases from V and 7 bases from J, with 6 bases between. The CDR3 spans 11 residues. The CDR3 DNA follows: TGTGCCAGCAGTTTATCGGGAGAGCAGTACTTC. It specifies CASSLSGEQYF.

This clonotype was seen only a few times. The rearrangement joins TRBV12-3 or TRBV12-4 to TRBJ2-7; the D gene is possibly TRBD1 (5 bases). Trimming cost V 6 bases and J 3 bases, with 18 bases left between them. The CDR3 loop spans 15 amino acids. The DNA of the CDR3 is TGTGCCAGCAGGCTGCAGGGAACAGGCTACTACGAGCAGTACTTC. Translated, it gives CASRLQGTGYYEQYF.

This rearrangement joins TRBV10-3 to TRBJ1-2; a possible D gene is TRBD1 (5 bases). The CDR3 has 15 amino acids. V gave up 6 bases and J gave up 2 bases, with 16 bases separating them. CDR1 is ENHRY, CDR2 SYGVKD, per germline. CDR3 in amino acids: CAIRGVWAGNYGYTF. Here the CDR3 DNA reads TGTGCCATCAGAGGGGTTTGGGCGGGAAACTATGGCTACACCTTC.

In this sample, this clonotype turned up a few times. The CDR3 spells CSAKAGSNSPLHF. The CDR3 DNA follows: TGCAGTGCTAAAGCAGGCTCCAATTCACCCCTCCACTTT. This rearrangement joins TRBV20-1 to TRBJ1-6; no reliable D call. There are 13 residues in the CDR3. Germline-derived CDR1 and CDR2 are DFQATT and SNEGSKA (reference sequence). With 4 bases removed from V and 7 bases from J, the gap between germline ends came to 11 bases.

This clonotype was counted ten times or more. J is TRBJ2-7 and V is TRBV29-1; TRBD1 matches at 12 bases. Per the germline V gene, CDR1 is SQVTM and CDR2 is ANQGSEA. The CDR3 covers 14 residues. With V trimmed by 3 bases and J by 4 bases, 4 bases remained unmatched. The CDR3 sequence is CSVDKGQGAYEQYF. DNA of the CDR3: TGCAGCGTTGATAAGGGACAGGGGGCTTACGAGCAGTACTTC.

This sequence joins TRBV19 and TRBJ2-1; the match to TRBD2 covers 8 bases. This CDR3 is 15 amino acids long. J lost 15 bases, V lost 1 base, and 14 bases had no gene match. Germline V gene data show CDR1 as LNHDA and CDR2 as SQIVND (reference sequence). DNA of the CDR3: TGTGCCAGTAGTATAGCGGATCTGAGCGGGAGCGGGGTGTTCTTC. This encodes CASSIADLSGSGVFF.

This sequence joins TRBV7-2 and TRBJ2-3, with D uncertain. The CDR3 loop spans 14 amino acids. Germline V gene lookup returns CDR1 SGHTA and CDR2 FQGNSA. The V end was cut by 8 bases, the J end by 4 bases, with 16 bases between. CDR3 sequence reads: CASGPPSGADTQYF. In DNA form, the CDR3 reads TGTGCCAGCGGCCCCCCATCGGGTGCAGATACGCAGTATTTT.

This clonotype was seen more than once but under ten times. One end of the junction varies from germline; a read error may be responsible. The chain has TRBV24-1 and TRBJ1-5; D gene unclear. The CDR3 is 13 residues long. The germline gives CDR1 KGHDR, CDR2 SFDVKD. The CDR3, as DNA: TGTGCCACCGGTGAGTCGGTCGATCAGCCCCAGCATTTT. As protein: CATGESVDQPQHF.

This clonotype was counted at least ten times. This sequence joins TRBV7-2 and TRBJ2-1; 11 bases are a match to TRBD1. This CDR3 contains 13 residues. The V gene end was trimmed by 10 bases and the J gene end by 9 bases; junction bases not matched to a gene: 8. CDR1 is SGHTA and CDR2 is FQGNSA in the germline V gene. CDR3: CATRTGGTGEQFF. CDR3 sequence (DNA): TGTGCCACCAGGACAGGGGGCACGGGTGAGCAGTTCTTC.

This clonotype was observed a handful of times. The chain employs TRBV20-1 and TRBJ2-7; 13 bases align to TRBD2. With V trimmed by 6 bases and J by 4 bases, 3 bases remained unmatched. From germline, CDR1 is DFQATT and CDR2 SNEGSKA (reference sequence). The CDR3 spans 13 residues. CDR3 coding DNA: TGCAGTGCCGGGACTAGCGGGATGTACGAGCAGTACTTC. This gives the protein CSAGTSGMYEQYF.

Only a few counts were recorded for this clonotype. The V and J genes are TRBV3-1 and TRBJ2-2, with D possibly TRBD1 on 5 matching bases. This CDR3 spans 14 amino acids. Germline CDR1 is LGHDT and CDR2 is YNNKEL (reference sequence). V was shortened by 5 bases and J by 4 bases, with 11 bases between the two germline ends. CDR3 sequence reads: CASSEGAPTGELFF. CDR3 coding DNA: TGTGCCAGCAGCGAAGGGGCACCCACCGGGGAGCTGTTTTTT. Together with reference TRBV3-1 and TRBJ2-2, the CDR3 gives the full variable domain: DTAVSQTPKYLVTQMGNDKSIKCEQNLGHDTMYWYKQDSKKFLKIMFSYNNKELIINETVPNRFSPKSPDKAHLNLHINSLELGDSAVYFCASSEGAPTGELFFGEGSRLTVL.

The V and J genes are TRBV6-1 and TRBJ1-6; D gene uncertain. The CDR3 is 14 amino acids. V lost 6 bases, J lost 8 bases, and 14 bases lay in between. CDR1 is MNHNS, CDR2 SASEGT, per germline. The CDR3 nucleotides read TGTGCCAGCAGCGGAGGACCGTCTGATTCACCCCTCCACTTT. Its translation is CASSGGPSDSPLHF.

CDR3 protein: CASSNQGNTEAFF. CDR3 DNA sequence: TGTGCCAGCAGTAATCAGGGGAACACTGAAGCTTTCTTT. This chain connects TRBV6-4 to TRBJ1-1, with D possibly matching TRBD1 (5 bases). CDR3 length equals 13 residues. Looked up from germline, CDR1 is MRHNA and CDR2 is SNTAGT. Trimming stripped 5 bases from V and 1 base from J, with 8 bases between.